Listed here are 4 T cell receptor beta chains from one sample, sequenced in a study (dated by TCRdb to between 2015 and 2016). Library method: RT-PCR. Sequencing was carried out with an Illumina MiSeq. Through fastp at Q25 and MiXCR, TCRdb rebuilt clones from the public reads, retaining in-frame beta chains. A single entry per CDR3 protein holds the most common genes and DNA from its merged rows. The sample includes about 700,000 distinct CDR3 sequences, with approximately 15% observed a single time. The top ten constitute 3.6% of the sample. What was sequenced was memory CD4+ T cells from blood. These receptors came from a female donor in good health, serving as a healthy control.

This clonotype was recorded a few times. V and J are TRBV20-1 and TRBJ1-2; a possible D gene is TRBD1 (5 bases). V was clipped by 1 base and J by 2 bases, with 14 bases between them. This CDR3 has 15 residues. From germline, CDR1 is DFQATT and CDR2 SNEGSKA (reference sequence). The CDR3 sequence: CSARGAGLVNYGYTF. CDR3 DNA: TGCAGTGCTAGAGGGGCAGGGTTAGTCAACTATGGCTACACCTTC.

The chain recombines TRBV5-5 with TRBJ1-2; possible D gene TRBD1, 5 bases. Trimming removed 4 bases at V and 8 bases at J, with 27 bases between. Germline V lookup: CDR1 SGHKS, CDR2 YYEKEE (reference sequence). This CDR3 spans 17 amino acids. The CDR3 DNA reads TGTGCCAGCAGCCTTCTCGGCAGGGTCTCACCCTACTCGGGCTACACCTTC. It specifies CASSLLGRVSPYSGYTF.

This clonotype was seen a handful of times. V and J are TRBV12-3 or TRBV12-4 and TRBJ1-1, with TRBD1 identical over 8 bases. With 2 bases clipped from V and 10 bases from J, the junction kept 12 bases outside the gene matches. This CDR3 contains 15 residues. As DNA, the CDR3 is TGTGCCAGCAGTTTACAGGGGGCTCTCTCGATTGTAGCTTTCTTT. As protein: CASSLQGALSIVAFF.

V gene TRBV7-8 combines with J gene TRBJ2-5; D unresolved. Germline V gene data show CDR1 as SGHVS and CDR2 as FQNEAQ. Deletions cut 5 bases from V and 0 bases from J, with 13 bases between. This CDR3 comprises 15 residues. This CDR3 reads CASSGRLHNQETQYF. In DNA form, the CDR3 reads TGTGCCAGCAGCGGTAGACTCCATAACCAAGAGACCCAGTACTTC.